This TCR beta chain was recovered during a study of cytomegalovirus exposure and HLA in healthy donors. Sequenced by immunoSEQ multiplex PCR; TCRdb stores in-frame clones only, minus some. The table has under 110,000 clones, about 85% seen once. The count of this clone is one. The CDR3 is made up of 17 amino acids. Germline CDR1 SNHLY, CDR2 FYNNEI. J gave up 0 bases and V 0 bases, and 3 bases lay outside the gene matches. The chain is built from TRBV2 and TRBJ2-2; TRBD2 agrees at 8 bases. The TCR sequence derives from a woman in her late teens or twenties in good health and CMV-seropositive. The specimen was PBMCs. The CDR3 region has the DNA TGTGCCAGCAGTGAAGCTAGCGGGGTTCCGAACACCGGGGAGCTGTTTTTT. Amino acid sequence: CASSEASGVPNTGELFF.